The 5 T cell receptor beta chains below all came from one sample that was sequenced in a study of shared clonotypes between healthy human individuals. Sequencing used immunoSEQ multiplex PCR; TCRdb keeps in-frame clones, though not all of them. The sample lists 1.4 million or so clones; approximately 98.5% were seen once. The material sequenced was naive CD4+ T cells sorted from blood. The subset was: CD45RA+ positively selected. The receptors derive from a man in his thirties or forties in good health.

The chain joins TRBV5-1 to TRBJ2-7; 7 bases are shared with TRBD1. V was clipped by 0 bases and J by 1 base; unmatched bases: 4. In germline, CDR1 is SGHRS, CDR2 YFSETQ. This CDR3 contains 15 residues. Here the CDR3 reads CASSLDRGESYEQYF. As DNA, the CDR3 is TGCGCCAGCAGCTTGGACAGGGGAGAATCCTACGAGCAGTACTTC.

The chain carries TRBV21-1 and TRBJ1-5; the D call of TRBD1 is as the table states it, not checked on the DNA. TRBV21-1 is termed a pseudogene. The CDR3 is 19 amino acids. This chain's CDR3 is CASSIPGQGRGYSNQPQHF. CDR3 nucleotides: TGTGCCAGCAGCATCCCCGGACAGGGGAGGGGGTATAGCAATCAGCCCCAGCATTTT.

V is TRBV6-1 and J is TRBJ1-1; 8 bases match TRBD1. The CDR3 covers 14 residues. Trimming removed 6 bases from V and 4 bases from J; junction bases left unmatched: 7. Germline V gene lookup returns CDR1 MNHNS and CDR2 SASEGT. The CDR3 sequence is CASRKADRATEAFF. The CDR3 DNA reads TGTGCCAGCAGGAAGGCGGACAGGGCCACTGAAGCTTTCTTT.

The chain carries TRBV18 and TRBJ2-1, with 8 positions matching TRBD2. The germline gives CDR1 KGHSH, CDR2 LQKENI. Trimming took 5 bases from V and 1 from J; bases not matched to a gene: 1. This CDR3 is 14 amino acids long. CDR3 in DNA: TGTGCCAGCTCAAAGCGGGGGTCCTACAATGAGCAGTTCTTC. This codes for CASSKRGSYNEQFF.

V and J are TRBV11-3 and TRBJ2-6; D gene unclear. Germline values: CDR1 SGHNT, CDR2 YENEEA. The CDR3 is 16 residues long. V lost 2 bases and J lost 0, with 8 bases in between. The CDR3 spells CASSLSRSSGANVLTF. CDR3 nucleotide sequence: TGTGCCAGCAGCTTAAGTCGGAGCTCTGGGGCCAACGTCCTGACTTTC.